The source of this T cell receptor beta chain is a study of cytomegalovirus exposure and HLA in healthy donors. PCR employed 60 Vbeta and 13 Jbeta primers. TCRdb's copy holds only in-frame clones and misses some; the assay was immunoSEQ multiplex PCR. The table has about 150,000 clones, 60% to 85% seen once. Germline V lookup: CDR1 GTSNPN, CDR2 SVGIG (reference sequence). The CDR3 runs to 12 residues. Germline trimming cut 4 bases from V and 5 bases from J; bases unmatched to any gene: 2. V usage is TRBV30 and J usage is TRBJ2-3; 8 nucleotides match TRBD2. Sequencing was done on a sample of PBMCs. The source is a woman in her 40s in good health and CMV-seronegative. This CDR3 reads CAWTGGGDTQYF. As DNA, the CDR3 is TGTGCCTGGACGGGAGGGGGAGATACGCAGTATTTT.